This T cell receptor beta chain emerged from a study of shared clonotypes between healthy human individuals. The germline gives CDR1 SGDLS, CDR2 YYNGEE. This CDR3 has 15 residues. Trimming took 0 bases from V and 2 from J, leaving 11 bases between them. Selected positively for CCR7 and CD45RO-negative, naive CD8 cells excluded terminally differentiated effector memory CD45RA+ cells. The test was conducted at deep level. The assay was immunoSEQ multiplex PCR, and TCRdb's table has in-frame clones only and misses some. The repertoire has under 600,000 clones, 98% of them found once; the top ten carry approximately 0.33%.

The chain combines TRBV9 with TRBJ2-5; D may be TRBD1 or TRBD2 (5 bases each). This sequence originates from a man aged 30 to 45 in good health. The sequenced material came from naive CD8+ T cells sorted from blood. CDR3 coding DNA: TGTGCCAGCAGCGTAGTGGGGGACCAGCAAGAGACCCAGTACTTC. Encoded protein: CASSVVGDQQETQYF.